One and the same sample provided the 11 T cell receptor beta chains below, sequenced in a study of blood T cell repertoires in COVID-19 (dated by TCRdb to between 2020 and 2021). The library was obtained by the immunoSEQ multiplex PCR assay. Imported from immuneACCESS, the table was reduced by TCRdb to in-frame sequences with V and J called. These copies leave out some clones; in studies compared against another copy, an unresolved V gene accounts for under half, and the cause of the remainder is not known. The sample table shows 100,000 to 120,000 clones, and about 75% are seen once. The ten largest account for approximately 20% of the sample. The specimen was peripheral blood. The receptors were gathered from a woman between 70 and 85 years old with acute or convalescent COVID-19.

The chain couples TRBV9 to TRBJ1-1; no clear D. Trimming took 3 bases from V and 3 from J, leaving 12 bases between them. The CDR3 has 14 residues. Germline CDR1 reads SGDLS; CDR2 reads YYNGEE. The CDR3 nucleotides are TGTGCCAGCAGCGCCACCGGGAGCTACACTGAAGCTTTCTTT. Translating it yields CASSATGSYTEAFF.

This sequence joins TRBV19 and TRBJ2-3; 7 positions agree with TRBD2. There are 15 residues in the CDR3. The V and J ends lost 4 bases and 1 base, in that order; junction bases with no gene match: 5. The germline V gene encodes CDR1 LNHDA and CDR2 SQIVND (reference sequence). The DNA for the CDR3 is TGTGCCAGTAGTAACGAGCGGGGCCGCACAGATACGCAGTATTTT. Encoded protein: CASSNERGRTDTQYF. Complete variable domain (other parts from reference TRBV19 and TRBJ2-3): DGGITQSPKYLFRKEGQNVTLSCEQNLNHDAMYWYRQDPGQGLRLIYYSQIVNDFQKGDIAEGYSVSREKKESFPLTVTSAQKNPTAFYLCASSNERGRTDTQYFGPGTRLTVL.

The chain has TRBV5-1 and TRBJ1-4, with a possible D match to TRBD1 (6 bases). This CDR3 is built from 15 residues. The V gene's germline CDR1 is SGHRS and CDR2 YFSETQ. The V end lost 5 bases, the J end lost 7 bases, and 18 bases lay between the germline ends. In DNA form, the CDR3 reads TGCGCCAGCAGACGTTCAGGGGAGAAAGGTGAAAAACTGTTTTTT. As protein: CASRRSGEKGEKLFF. Using reference TRBV5-1 and TRBJ1-4 for the parts outside the CDR3, the full variable domain is KAGVTQTPRYLIKTRGQQVTLSCSPISGHRSVSWYQQTPGQGLQFLFEYFSETQRNKGNFPGRFSGRQFSNSRSEMNVSTLELGDSALYLCASRRSGEKGEKLFFGSGTQLSVL.

The table lists this clone with a few counts. This chain uses TRBV4-3 with TRBJ2-2; 7 bases fit TRBD2. Germline-derived CDR1 and CDR2 are LGHNA and YSLEER. The J segment lost 5 bases and the V segment lost 0 bases, leaving 3 bases of the junction unmatched. This CDR3 comprises 15 residues. The CDR3 nucleotides read TGCGCCAGCAGCCAAGAGTGGGGAGGGACCGGGGAGCTGTTTTTT. Residues: CASSQEWGGTGELFF.

The rearrangement links TRBV5-1 to TRBJ1-1, with 8 bases lining up with TRBD1. Looked up from germline, CDR1 is SGHRS and CDR2 is YFSETQ. Trimming at V came to 1 base and at J to 8 bases, leaving 4 bases not matched to a gene. This CDR3 has 13 amino acids. The CDR3 here is CASSLSGGREAFF. CDR3 bases: TGCGCCAGCAGCTTGTCAGGGGGCAGGGAAGCTTTCTTT.

V usage is TRBV7-9 and J usage is TRBJ1-6; D call uncertain. CDR1 SEHNR and CDR2 FQNEAQ come from the germline V gene (reference sequence). CDR3 length: 17 residues. V lost 3 bases, J lost 0 bases, and 12 bases lay in between. CDR3 in amino acids: CASSFKRSSSYNSPLHF. The DNA of the CDR3 is TGTGCCAGCAGCTTTAAGAGGAGCAGCTCCTATAATTCACCCCTCCACTTT.

The gene calls are TRBV27 and TRBJ1-1; perhaps TRBD1 as D (6 bases). CDR1 and CDR2 (germline): MNHEY, SMNVEV (reference sequence). The CDR3 length is 14 residues. Trimming stripped 4 bases from V and 3 bases from J, with 12 bases between. CDR3 nucleotide sequence: TGTGCCAGCAGTTGGGGGGGGCTGGACACTGAAGCTTTCTTT. It encodes CASSWGGLDTEAFF.

Here the CDR3 DNA reads TGTGCCAGCAGCCCCCTGGGCCGGGCAGGGGGCTACGAGACCCAGTACTTC. Amino acids: CASSPLGRAGGYETQYF. V and J are TRBV9 and TRBJ2-5, with 8 bases fitting TRBD1. V trimming: 4 bases; J trimming: 5 bases; junction bases outside the gene matches: 16. Germline V gene data show CDR1 as SGDLS and CDR2 as YYNGEE. The CDR3 runs 17 residues.

This clone was counted once. This sequence joins TRBV11-2 and TRBJ1-2; D is unresolved. The V end lost 5 bases, the J end lost 8 bases, and 24 bases lay between the germline ends. Germline V gene lookup returns CDR1 SGHAT and CDR2 FQNNGV. This CDR3 is 16 amino acids long. CDR3 sequence reads: CASSASHGGSLGGYTF. CDR3 DNA: TGTGCCAGCAGCGCGAGTCACGGCGGGAGCCTCGGGGGCTACACCTTC.

J is TRBJ1-5 and V is TRBV4-1, with a tentative D call TRBD1 (5 bases). The germline gives CDR1 MGHRA, CDR2 YSYEKL. V lost 2 bases to trimming and J lost 6 bases, with 14 bases between them. This CDR3 is 15 amino acids long. The CDR3 loop reads CASSQNRQGIQPQHF. The CDR3 nucleotides read TGCGCCAGCAGCCAAAACCGCCAGGGCATTCAGCCCCAGCATTTT.

The J gene is TRBJ2-1, the V gene TRBV2; 7 bases line up with TRBD1. CDR3 length: 13 residues. Trimming removed 6 bases from V and 12 bases from J; junction bases left unmatched: 11. Germline V gives CDR1 SNHLY, CDR2 FYNNEI. The CDR3: CASRGTDYTLQFF. CDR3 bases: TGTGCCAGCAGGGGGACAGACTATACATTGCAGTTCTTC.